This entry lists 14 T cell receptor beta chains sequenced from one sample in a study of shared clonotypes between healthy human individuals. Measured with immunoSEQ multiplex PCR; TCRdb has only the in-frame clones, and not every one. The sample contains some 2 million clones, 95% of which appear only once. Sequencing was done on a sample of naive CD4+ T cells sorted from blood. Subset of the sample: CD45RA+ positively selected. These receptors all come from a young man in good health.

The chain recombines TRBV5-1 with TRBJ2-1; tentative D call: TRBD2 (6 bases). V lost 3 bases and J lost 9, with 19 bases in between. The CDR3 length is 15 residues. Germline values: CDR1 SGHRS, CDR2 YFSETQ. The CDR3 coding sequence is TGCGCCAGCAGCTCTCTCCGGGACTCATACGGTGAGCAGTTCTTC. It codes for CASSSLRDSYGEQFF.

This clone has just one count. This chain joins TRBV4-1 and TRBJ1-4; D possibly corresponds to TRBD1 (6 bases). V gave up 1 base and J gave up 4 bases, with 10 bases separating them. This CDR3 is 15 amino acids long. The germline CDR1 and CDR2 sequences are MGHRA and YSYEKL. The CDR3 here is CASSQGQVYNEKLFF. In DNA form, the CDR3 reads TGCGCCAGCAGCCAAGGACAGGTCTATAATGAAAAACTGTTTTTT.

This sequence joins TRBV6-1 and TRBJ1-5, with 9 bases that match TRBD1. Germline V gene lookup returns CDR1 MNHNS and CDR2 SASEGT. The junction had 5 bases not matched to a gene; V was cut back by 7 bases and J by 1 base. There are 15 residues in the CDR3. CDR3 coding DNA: TGTGCCAGCACAAAGGACAGGGGAAGCAATCAGCCCCAGCATTTT. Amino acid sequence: CASTKDRGSNQPQHF.

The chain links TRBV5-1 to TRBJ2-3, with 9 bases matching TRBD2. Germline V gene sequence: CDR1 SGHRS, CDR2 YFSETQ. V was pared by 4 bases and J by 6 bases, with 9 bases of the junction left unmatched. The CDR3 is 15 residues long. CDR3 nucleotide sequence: TGCGCCAGCAGCCCGACGGGACTAGCAAGGGATACGCAGTATTTT. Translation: CASSPTGLARDTQYF.

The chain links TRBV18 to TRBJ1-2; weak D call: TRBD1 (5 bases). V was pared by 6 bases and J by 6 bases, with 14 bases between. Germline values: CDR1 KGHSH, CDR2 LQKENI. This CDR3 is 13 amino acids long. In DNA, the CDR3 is TGTGCCAGCTCGCCCGGGGCAGGGCATGGCTACACCTTC. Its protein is CASSPGAGHGYTF.

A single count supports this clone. The CDR3 DNA reads as TGTGCCAGCAGGGGAAATTCCGGGACTAGCGGGATAGCCAAAAACATTCAGTACTTC. It specifies CASRGNSGTSGIAKNIQYF. The chain carries TRBV28 and TRBJ2-4, with 13 nucleotides matching TRBD2. V was pared by 6 bases and J by 0 bases, with 11 bases of the junction left unmatched. Germline V gene lookup returns CDR1 MDHEN and CDR2 SYDVKM. This CDR3 region has 19 residues.

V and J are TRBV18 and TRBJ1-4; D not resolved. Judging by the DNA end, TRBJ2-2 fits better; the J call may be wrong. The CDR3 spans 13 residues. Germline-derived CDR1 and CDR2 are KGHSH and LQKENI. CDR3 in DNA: TGTGCCAGCACCAGCAACCAACAGGGGGAGCTGTTTTTT. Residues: CASTSNQQGELFF.

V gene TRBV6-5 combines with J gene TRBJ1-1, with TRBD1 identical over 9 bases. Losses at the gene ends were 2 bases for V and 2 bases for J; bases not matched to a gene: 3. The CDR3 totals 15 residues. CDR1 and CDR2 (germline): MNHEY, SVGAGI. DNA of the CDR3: TGTGCCAGCAGTTACGGGACAGGGTTTAACACTGAAGCTTTCTTT. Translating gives CASSYGTGFNTEAFF.

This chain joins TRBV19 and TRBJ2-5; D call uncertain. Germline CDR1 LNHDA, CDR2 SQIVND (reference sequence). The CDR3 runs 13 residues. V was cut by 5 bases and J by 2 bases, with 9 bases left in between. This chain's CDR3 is CASSPGSQETQYF. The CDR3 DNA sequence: TGTGCCAGTAGTCCGGGTTCACAAGAGACCCAGTACTTC.

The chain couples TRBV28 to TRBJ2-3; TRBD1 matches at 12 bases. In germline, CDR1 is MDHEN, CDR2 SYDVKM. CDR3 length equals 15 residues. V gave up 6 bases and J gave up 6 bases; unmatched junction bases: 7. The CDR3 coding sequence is TGTGCCAGCAGCCCCCGGGACAGGGGGCGGGATACGCAGTATTTT. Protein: CASSPRDRGRDTQYF.

This CDR3 reads CASSRRGTPRGEQYF. DNA for the CDR3: TGTGCCAGCAGCCGCAGGGGAACCCCACGAGGAGAGCAGTACTTC. The genes are TRBV11-2 and TRBJ2-7, with D perhaps matching TRBD1 (6 bases). This CDR3 contains 15 residues. V dropped 5 bases and J dropped 7 bases, with 21 bases sitting between them. The germline V gene has CDR1 SGHAT and CDR2 FQNNGV.

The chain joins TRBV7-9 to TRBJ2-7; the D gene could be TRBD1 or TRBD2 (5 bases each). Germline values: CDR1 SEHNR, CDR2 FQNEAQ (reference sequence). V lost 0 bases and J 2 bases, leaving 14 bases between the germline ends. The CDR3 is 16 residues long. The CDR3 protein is CASSLAGTFTAYEQYF. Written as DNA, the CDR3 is TGTGCCAGCAGCTTAGCCGGGACCTTCACGGCCTACGAGCAGTACTTC.

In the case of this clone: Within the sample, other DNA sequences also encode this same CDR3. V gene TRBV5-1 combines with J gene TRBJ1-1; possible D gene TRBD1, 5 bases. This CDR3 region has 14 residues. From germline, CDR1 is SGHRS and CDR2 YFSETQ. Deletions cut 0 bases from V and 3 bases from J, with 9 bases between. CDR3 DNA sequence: TGCGCCAGCAGCTTGGTCGGGGCTGACACTGAAGCTTTCTTT. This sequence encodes CASSLVGADTEAFF.

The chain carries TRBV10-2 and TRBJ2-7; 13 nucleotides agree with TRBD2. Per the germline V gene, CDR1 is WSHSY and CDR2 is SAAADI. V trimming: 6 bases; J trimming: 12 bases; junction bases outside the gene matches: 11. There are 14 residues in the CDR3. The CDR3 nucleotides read TGCGCCAGCAGCGATGGACTAGCGGGAGCTGAGGCGTACTTC. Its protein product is CASSDGLAGAEAYF.